This entry lists 14 T cell receptor beta chains sequenced from one sample in a study of blood T cells in healthy people across ages (dated by TCRdb to the mid-2010s). Receptors were amplified or captured by 5' RACE. The data were produced on an Illumina HiSeq 2500. The second PCR ran for roughly 6 to 11 cycles and used a J-beta primer mix along with a sample-barcoded 5' primer. Using fastp at Q25 and MiXCR, TCRdb reprocessed the public reads and kept productive beta chains. CDR3 protein duplicates are merged, each entry listing the most common genes and DNA. This sample holds roughly 2 million distinct CDR3 sequences; around half were observed only once. The leading ten clones occupy approximately 2.1% of the sample. The sample was blood. Source of these receptors: a woman in her 40s in good health.

The chain links TRBV5-1 to TRBJ1-4, with 9 bases that match TRBD1. Losses at the gene ends were 2 bases for V and 2 bases for J; bases not matched to a gene: 4. The germline V gene has CDR1 SGHRS and CDR2 YFSETQ. The CDR3 covers 16 residues. The CDR3 spells CASSLTGTGTNEKLFF. The CDR3 nucleotides are TGCGCCAGCAGCTTAACCGGGACAGGGACTAATGAAAAACTGTTTTTT.

V gene TRBV6-5 combines with J gene TRBJ2-5, with D possibly matching TRBD2 (5 bases). CDR3 length: 15 residues. V was clipped by 0 bases and J by 4 bases, with 12 bases between them. The germline V gene encodes CDR1 MNHEY and CDR2 SVGAGI. CDR3 in DNA: TGTGCCAGCAGTTACTCGTCCGGGATAGCAGAGACCCAGTACTTC. It encodes CASSYSSGIAETQYF.

This clonotype showed up just once. The chain recombines TRBV5-1 with TRBJ2-1, with 9 bases fitting TRBD2. V lost 4 bases, J lost 0 bases, and 5 bases stayed unmatched. Germline V gives CDR1 SGHRS, CDR2 YFSETQ. The CDR3 spans 16 residues. As DNA, the CDR3 is TGCGCCAGCAGCCGACTAGCGGTGCGCTCCTACAATGAGCAGTTCTTC. Protein: CASSRLAVRSYNEQFF.

Points on this clonotype: One junction end disagrees with the germline gene, perhaps due to a read error. The chain couples TRBV4-3 to TRBJ2-5; tentatively, D is TRBD1 or TRBD2 (6 bases each). The CDR3 is 16 amino acids. The V gene's germline CDR1 is LGHNA and CDR2 YSLEER. The CDR3 bases are TGCACCAGCAGCCAAACCTACCGGGGGCTCCAAGAGACCCAGTACTTC. Encoded protein: CTSSQTYRGLQETQYF.

The chain has TRBV10-3 and TRBJ2-1; D may be TRBD1 (6 bases). The CDR3 is made up of 17 amino acids. The germline V gene has CDR1 ENHRY and CDR2 SYGVKD. The V and J ends lost 6 bases and 2 bases respectively, with 20 bases between them. CDR3 sequence: CAIRDGTGIHPYNEQFF. DNA for the CDR3: TGTGCCATCAGAGACGGTACAGGGATTCATCCCTACAATGAGCAGTTCTTC.

The chain uses TRBV4-1 and TRBJ1-1; no reliable D call. From germline, CDR1 is MGHRA and CDR2 YSYEKL. This CDR3 is 15 amino acids long. V lost 4 bases, J lost 0 bases, and 12 bases lay in between. The CDR3: CASSRLQTLNTEAFF. DNA for the CDR3: TGCGCCAGCAGCCGCCTGCAGACTTTGAACACTGAAGCTTTCTTT.

This clonotype was counted a few times. The chain uses TRBV6-5 and TRBJ2-3; TRBD1 aligns across 7 bases. Germline assignment: CDR1 MNHEY and CDR2 SVGAGI. V trimming: 6 bases; J trimming: 3 bases; junction bases outside the gene matches: 9. The CDR3 covers 15 residues. The CDR3 sequence: CASRITRGRTDTQYF. CDR3 nucleotide sequence: TGTGCCAGCAGGATTACTAGGGGGCGGACAGATACGCAGTATTTT.

This clonotype was seen many times. The V gene is TRBV7-2, the J gene TRBJ2-1; 9 bases match TRBD2. The CDR3 covers 15 residues. After removal of 7 bases from V and 6 bases from J, the junction contained 10 bases not matched to a gene. From germline, CDR1 is SGHTA and CDR2 FQGNSA. The CDR3 reads CASILAGGHVNEQFF. For the CDR3, the DNA is TGTGCCAGCATCCTTGCGGGGGGGCACGTCAATGAGCAGTTCTTC.

The rearrangement joins TRBV4-3 to TRBJ2-1; D unclear. V was cut by 3 bases and J by 7 bases, with 13 bases left in between. Germline V gene sequence: CDR1 LGHNA, CDR2 YSLEER. This CDR3 has 14 amino acids. CDR3 in amino acids: CASSQGYLENEQFF. As DNA, the CDR3 is TGCGCCAGCAGCCAGGGATATTTAGAAAATGAGCAGTTCTTC.

The CDR3: CSAGNAQGTQYF. DNA for the CDR3: TGCAGTGCTGGAAATGCACAGGGTACGCAGTATTTT. The rearrangement links TRBV20-1 to TRBJ2-3; D is perhaps TRBD1 (6 bases). The CDR3 length is 12 residues. The germline gives CDR1 DFQATT, CDR2 SNEGSKA (reference sequence). V lost 5 bases and J lost 8, with 14 bases in between.

A few counts support this clonotype. This chain uses TRBV4-3 with TRBJ2-1; 8 bases line up with TRBD1. Germline CDR1 and CDR2: LGHNA and YSLEER. The CDR3 has 21 amino acids. Trimming at V came to 4 bases and at J to 5 bases, leaving 25 bases not matched to a gene. The CDR3 region has the DNA TGCGCCAGCAGCCTTGGGAACGGACAGGGCAAGATTGAGGGGGCGAACAATGAGCAGTTCTTC. Translating it yields CASSLGNGQGKIEGANNEQFF.

There are a few counts of this clonotype. V usage is TRBV7-2 and J usage is TRBJ1-5; D is ambiguous. The CDR3 consists of 14 residues. The V end lost 2 bases, the J end lost 0 bases, and 5 bases lay between the germline ends. CDR1 and CDR2 (germline): SGHTA, FQGNSA. The CDR3 here is CASSLRISNQPQHF. The CDR3 nucleotides are TGTGCCAGCAGCTTACGGATTAGCAATCAGCCCCAGCATTTT.

This clonotype showed up just a few times. This rearrangement joins TRBV5-4 to TRBJ2-5, with TRBD1 matching 8 bases. The V and J ends lost 4 bases and 10 bases, in that order; junction bases with no gene match: 15. The CDR3 extends over 15 amino acids. CDR1 and CDR2 from the germline V gene are SGHNT and YYREEE (reference sequence). Written as DNA, the CDR3 is TGTGCCAGCAGCAGGTGGACAGGGACCTCTGAGGGCCAGTACTTC. It specifies CASSRWTGTSEGQYF.

This clonotype was seen a handful of times. This chain uses TRBV20-1 with TRBJ1-2; TRBD1 matches at 8 bases. The CDR3 spans 12 residues. With V trimmed by 5 bases and J by 7 bases, 6 bases remained unmatched. From germline, CDR1 is DFQATT and CDR2 SNEGSKA (reference sequence). The CDR3 bases are TGCAGTGCTTACGACAGGGGATCTGGCTACACCTTC. Its protein is CSAYDRGSGYTF.